Listed here are 8 T cell receptor beta chains from one sample, sequenced in a study of identifying expanded T cells in peripheral blood (dated 2019 in TCRdb). Libraries were constructed by the immunoSEQ multiplex PCR assay. Here the immuneACCESS table is served through TCRdb, limited to in-frame sequences with V and J called. Missing clones are a known gap in these copies; in checked studies unresolved V genes cover under half, and the rest lacks a known reason. Present in this sample are some 91,000 clones, approximately 88% of which were seen just once. Clones ranked in the top ten supply roughly 4% of the sample. Sequenced sample: blood. Receptors were obtained from a person between 18 and 70 years old in good health.

The chain combines TRBV25-1 with TRBJ2-1; 11 positions match TRBD1. The CDR3 sequence is 18 residues long. V was clipped by 2 bases and J by 4 bases; unmatched bases: 10. Germline V CDR1 and CDR2: MGHDK, SYGVNS. This CDR3 reads CASSEPGTGGRGYNEQFF. The CDR3 DNA reads as TGTGCCAGCAGTGAACCCGGGACAGGGGGAAGAGGGTACAATGAGCAGTTCTTC.

V gene TRBV21-1 combines with J gene TRBJ2-3; the listed D gene, TRBD2, was not tested against the DNA. TRBV21-1 is a listed pseudogene. This CDR3 is 20 amino acids long. CDR3 in DNA: TGTGCCAGCAGCAAAGTGAGCGGGGCCTCACCGACCGCTTTCACAGATACGCAGTATTTT. It encodes CASSKVSGASPTAFTDTQYF.

J is TRBJ2-7 and V is TRBV9, with 9 bases lining up with TRBD1. Per germline, CDR1 SGDLS and CDR2 YYNGEE. The CDR3 loop spans 16 amino acids. The trim removed 0 bases at V and 2 bases at J, leaving 6 bases unmatched. DNA for the CDR3: TGTGCCAGCAGCGTAGGTGGGGACAGGGCTACCTACGAGCAGTACTTC. It is translated as CASSVGGDRATYEQYF.

The chain couples TRBV7-3 to TRBJ2-7, with D possibly being TRBD1 (6 bases). Germline assignment: CDR1 SGHTA and CDR2 FQGTGA. This CDR3 is 13 amino acids long. Trimming shortened V by 5 bases and J by 0 bases, and 8 bases separated the two germline ends. CDR3 DNA sequence: TGTGCCAGCAGCCTGGACAGCTCCTACGAGCAGTACTTC. This codes for CASSLDSSYEQYF.

DNA of the CDR3: TGTGCCTGGAGTGTAACTAGCGGGAGTGTCGAGACCCAGTACTTC. Its translation: CAWSVTSGSVETQYF. The chain couples TRBV30 to TRBJ2-5; 11 nucleotides match TRBD2. Germline V lookup: CDR1 GTSNPN, CDR2 SVGIG (reference sequence). The CDR3 contains 15 residues. J was trimmed by 5 bases and V by 0 bases; bases with no gene match: 5.

This rearrangement joins TRBV10-3 to TRBJ1-4; D may be TRBD1 (6 bases). CDR3 length: 14 residues. V dropped 4 bases and J dropped 10 bases, with 16 bases sitting between them. In germline, CDR1 is ENHRY, CDR2 SYGVKD. The CDR3 loop reads CAISVRDKDGKLFF. The DNA of the CDR3 is TGTGCCATCAGTGTCCGGGACAAGGACGGAAAACTGTTTTTT.

The rearrangement uses TRBV29-1 and TRBJ2-7; tentative D call: TRBD1 (6 bases). Germline CDR1 and CDR2: SQVTM and ANQGSEA. V was shortened by 7 bases and J by 0 bases, with 13 bases between the two germline ends. This CDR3 region has 13 residues. CDR3 nucleotide sequence: TGCAGCGCCCGGACAGTGAGCTCCTACGAGCAGTACTTC. It specifies CSARTVSSYEQYF.

V gene TRBV28 combines with J gene TRBJ2-7; 12 bases map to TRBD1. Trimming removed 11 bases from V and 7 bases from J; junction bases left unmatched: 9. The CDR3 is 13 amino acids. CDR1 MDHEN and CDR2 SYDVKM come from the germline V gene. This CDR3 reads CAARDRGQGEQYF. CDR3 sequence (DNA): TGTGCCGCCCGGGACAGGGGGCAAGGGGAGCAGTACTTC.